Following are 13 T cell receptor beta chains from one sample sequenced in a study of cytomegalovirus exposure and HLA in healthy donors. PCR primers comprised 60 Vbeta and 13 Jbeta primers. The protocol was immunoSEQ multiplex PCR, while the TCRdb copy is restricted to in-frame clones and leaves out a portion. The sample carries about 90,000 clones, around 78% recorded once. What was sequenced was PBMCs. The receptors were sampled from a woman between 35 and 50 years old in good health and CMV-seropositive.

V and J are TRBV5-3 and TRBJ2-3; maybe TRBD2 (5 bases). TRBV5-3 is an open reading frame, and its role is uncertain. The V end lost 4 bases, the J end lost 1 base, and 10 bases lay between the germline ends. The CDR3 length is 14 residues. The CDR3 nucleotides are TGTGCCAGAAGCCCGGGAACCCGCACAGATACGCAGTATTTT. This gives the protein CARSPGTRTDTQYF.

The rearrangement joins TRBV15 to TRBJ1-5, with D possibly being TRBD1 (5 bases). This CDR3 is built from 14 residues. V dropped 10 bases and J dropped 7 bases, with 20 bases sitting between them. The germline V gene has CDR1 LNHNV and CDR2 YYDKDF (reference sequence). Written as DNA, the CDR3 is TGTGCCAGCGGAATGCAGGGTACGCCCCAGCCCCAGCATTTT. It specifies CASGMQGTPQPQHF.

The chain couples TRBV7-2 to TRBJ2-7, with D uncertain. The germline gives CDR1 SGHTA, CDR2 FQGNSA. The CDR3 is 13 amino acids. Trimming took 1 base from V and 1 from J, leaving 5 bases between them. In DNA form, the CDR3 reads TGTGCCAGCAGCTTAGGTGCGTCCTACGAGCAGTACTTC. This gives the protein CASSLGASYEQYF. Looking up the rest from reference TRBV7-2 and TRBJ2-7 gives the full variable domain: GAGVSQSPSNKVTEKGKDVELRCDPISGHTALYWYRQSLGQGLEFLIYFQGNSAPDKSGLPSDRFSAERTGGSVSTLTIQRTQQEDSAVYLCASSLGASYEQYFGPGTRLTVT.

This chain joins TRBV6-5 and TRBJ2-5; 8 nucleotides line up with TRBD1. Germline CDR1 MNHEY, CDR2 SVGAGI. This CDR3 region has 12 residues. The J segment lost 7 bases and the V segment lost 6 bases, leaving 4 bases of the junction unmatched. The CDR3 region has the DNA TGTGCCAGCAGGACAGGGGACGTGACCCAGTACTTC. It encodes CASRTGDVTQYF.

The V call is TRBV28, the J call TRBJ2-3; tentative D call: TRBD2 (5 bases). The germline V and J ends were trimmed by 6 bases and 4 bases, with 14 bases remaining between them. The CDR3 length is 14 residues. In germline, CDR1 is MDHEN, CDR2 SYDVKM. CDR3 sequence: CASRGPGGSDTQYF. CDR3 coding DNA: TGTGCCAGCAGAGGCCCGGGCGGGTCAGATACGCAGTATTTT.

This clone was picked up one time. One junction end disagrees with the germline gene, perhaps due to a read error. The genes are TRBV19 and TRBJ2-7; D might be TRBD2 (6 bases). The germline V gene encodes CDR1 LNHDA and CDR2 SQIVND (reference sequence). CDR3 length: 14 amino acids. The CDR3 sequence is CASSIDPGPGEQHF. CDR3 sequence (DNA): TGTGCCAGTAGTATAGATCCGGGGCCGGGGGAGCAGCACTTC. Using reference TRBV19 and TRBJ2-7 for the parts outside the CDR3, the full variable domain is DGGITQSPKYLFRKEGQNVTLSCEQNLNHDAMYWYRQDPGQGLRLIYYSQIVNDFQKGDIAEGYSVSREKKESFPLTVTSAQKNPTAFYLCASSIDPGPGEQHFGPGTRLTVT.

The chain combines TRBV6-6 with TRBJ1-6; a weak D match, TRBD1 (5 bases). Germline lookup yields CDR1 MNHNY and CDR2 SVGAGI (reference sequence). V lost 3 bases and J 4 bases, leaving 10 bases between the germline ends. There are 15 residues in the CDR3. CDR3 DNA: TGTGCCAGCAGTTATACGGACACTTATAATTCACCCCTCCACTTT. Protein: CASSYTDTYNSPLHF.

This clone was observed once. This chain connects TRBV6-5 to TRBJ1-5; D is unresolved. From germline, CDR1 is MNHEY and CDR2 SVGAGI. The CDR3 runs to 13 residues. V dropped 0 bases and J dropped 5 bases, with 5 bases sitting between them. This CDR3 is CASSYSRDQPQHF. The CDR3 nucleotides are TGTGCCAGCAGTTACTCTCGGGATCAGCCCCAGCATTTT.

The chain has TRBV11-1 and TRBJ2-7; 11 bases match TRBD2. V trimming: 5 bases; J trimming: 1 base; junction bases outside the gene matches: 4. CDR3 size: 15 residues. Germline CDR1 is SGHAT and CDR2 is FQDESV (reference sequence). This chain's CDR3 is CASSRTSGGSYEQYF. The DNA for the CDR3 is TGTGCCAGCAGCAGAACTAGCGGGGGATCCTACGAGCAGTACTTC.

This clone appeared once. The chain uses TRBV5-6 and TRBJ1-2, with 9 bases fitting TRBD1. The V and J ends lost 2 bases and 4 bases, in that order; junction bases with no gene match: 9. Germline lookup yields CDR1 SGHDT and CDR2 YYEEEE. The CDR3 is 16 amino acids. The CDR3, as DNA: TGTGCCAGCAGCTTAGAATACAGGGGGCTCGGCTATGGCTACACCTTC. Protein sequence: CASSLEYRGLGYGYTF. The full variable domain, completed using reference TRBV5-6 and TRBJ1-2, is DAGVTQSPTHLIKTRGQQVTLRCSPKSGHDTVSWYQQALGQGPQFIFQYYEEEERQRGNFPDRFSGHQFPNYSSELNVNALLLGDSALYLCASSLEYRGLGYGYTFGSGTRLTVV.

This clone was observed a few times. This chain uses TRBV7-2 with TRBJ2-7, with D perhaps matching TRBD2 (5 bases). CDR3 length equals 14 residues. The V gene lost 1 base and the J gene lost 2 bases, with 9 bases spanning the gap. Germline assignment: CDR1 SGHTA and CDR2 FQGNSA. The CDR3 loop is CASSLVSDTYEQYF. In nucleotides, the CDR3 is TGTGCCAGCAGCTTAGTTAGCGACACCTACGAGCAGTACTTC.

This chain connects TRBV6-1 to TRBJ1-5; 7 positions agree with TRBD1. The ends lost 3 bases at V and 5 bases at J; junction bases unmatched: 7. The CDR3 runs to 15 residues. Germline CDR1 is MNHNS and CDR2 is SASEGT. The CDR3 nucleotides are TGTGCCAGCAGTGAGGGGATACAGGGGCATCAGCCCCAGCATTTT. It encodes CASSEGIQGHQPQHF.

This clone showed up just once. V is TRBV5-1 and J is TRBJ2-1; D is ambiguous. The germline V gene has CDR1 SGHRS and CDR2 YFSETQ. Deletions cut 7 bases from V and 7 bases from J, with 15 bases between. This CDR3 is built from 13 residues. CDR3 sequence: CASGLGYKNEQFF. DNA for the CDR3: TGCGCCAGCGGGCTGGGTTACAAGAATGAGCAGTTCTTC.